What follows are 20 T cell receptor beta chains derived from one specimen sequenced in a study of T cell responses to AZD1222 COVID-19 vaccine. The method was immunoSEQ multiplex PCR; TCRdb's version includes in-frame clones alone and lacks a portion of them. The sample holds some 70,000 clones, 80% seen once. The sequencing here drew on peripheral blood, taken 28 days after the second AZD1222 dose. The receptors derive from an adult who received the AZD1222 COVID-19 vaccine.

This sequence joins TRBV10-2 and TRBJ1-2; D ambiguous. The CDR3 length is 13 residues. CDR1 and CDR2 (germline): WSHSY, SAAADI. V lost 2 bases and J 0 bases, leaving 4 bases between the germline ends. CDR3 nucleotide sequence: TGCGCCAGCAGTGAGGACTCTAACTATGGCTACACCTTC. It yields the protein CASSEDSNYGYTF.

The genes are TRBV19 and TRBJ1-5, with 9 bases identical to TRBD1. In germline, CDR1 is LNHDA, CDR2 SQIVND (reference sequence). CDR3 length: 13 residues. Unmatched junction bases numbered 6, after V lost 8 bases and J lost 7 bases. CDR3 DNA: TGTGCCAGTCAGGGACAGGGAAACCAGCCCCAGCATTTT. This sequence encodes CASQGQGNQPQHF. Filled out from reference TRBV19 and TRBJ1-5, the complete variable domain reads DGGITQSPKYLFRKEGQNVTLSCEQNLNHDAMYWYRQDPGQGLRLIYYSQIVNDFQKGDIAEGYSVSREKKESFPLTVTSAQKNPTAFYLCASQGQGNQPQHFGDGTRLSIL.

The CDR3 region has the DNA TGCGCCAGCAGCCAACGGGGACTAGCGGGGGGTCAGGGCACAGATACGCAGTATTTT. Translation: CASSQRGLAGGQGTDTQYF. This chain connects TRBV4-1 to TRBJ2-3; TRBD2 agrees at 15 bases. After removal of 2 bases from V and 1 base from J, the junction contained 7 bases not matched to a gene. This CDR3 has 19 residues. Looked up from germline, CDR1 is MGHRA and CDR2 is YSYEKL.

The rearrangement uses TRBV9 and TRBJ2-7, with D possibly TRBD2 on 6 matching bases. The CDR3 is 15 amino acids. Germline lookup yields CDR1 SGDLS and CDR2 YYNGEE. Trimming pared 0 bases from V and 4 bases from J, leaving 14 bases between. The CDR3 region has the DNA TGTGCCAGCAGCGTAGAGGAGGGGTTTGGATACGAGCAGTACTTC. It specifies CASSVEEGFGYEQYF.

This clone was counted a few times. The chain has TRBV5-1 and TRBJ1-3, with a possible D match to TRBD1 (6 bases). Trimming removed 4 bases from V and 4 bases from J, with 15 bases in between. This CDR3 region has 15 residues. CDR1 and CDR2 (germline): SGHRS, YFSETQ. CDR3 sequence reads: CASSAQTGFGNTIYF. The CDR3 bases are TGCGCCAGCAGCGCCCAAACAGGGTTCGGAAACACCATATATTTT.

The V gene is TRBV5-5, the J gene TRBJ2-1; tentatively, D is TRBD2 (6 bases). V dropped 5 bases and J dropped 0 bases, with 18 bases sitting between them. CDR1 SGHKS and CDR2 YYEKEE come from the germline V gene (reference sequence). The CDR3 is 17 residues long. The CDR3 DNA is TGTGCCAGCAGGGAATTGGGGGGTATAAGCTCCTACAATGAGCAGTTCTTC. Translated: CASRELGGISSYNEQFF.

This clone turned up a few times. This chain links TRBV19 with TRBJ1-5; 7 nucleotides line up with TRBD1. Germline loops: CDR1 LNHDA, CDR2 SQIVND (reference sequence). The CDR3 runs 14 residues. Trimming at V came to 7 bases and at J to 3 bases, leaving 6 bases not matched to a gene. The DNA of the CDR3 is TGTGCCAGTATAAGGACAGGTTACAATCAGCCCCAGCATTTT. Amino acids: CASIRTGYNQPQHF.

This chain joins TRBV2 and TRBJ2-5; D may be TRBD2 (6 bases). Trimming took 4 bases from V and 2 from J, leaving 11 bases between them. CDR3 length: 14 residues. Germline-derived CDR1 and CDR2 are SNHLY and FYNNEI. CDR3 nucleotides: TGTGCCAGCAGTGCCGGACTAAGTCAAGAGACCCAGTACTTC. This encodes CASSAGLSQETQYF.

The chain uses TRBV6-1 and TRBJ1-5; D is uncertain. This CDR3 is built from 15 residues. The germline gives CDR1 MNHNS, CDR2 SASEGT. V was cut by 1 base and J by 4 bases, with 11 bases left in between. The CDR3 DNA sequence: TGTGCCAGCAGTGAAGTCTTGTCGAGGAATCAGCCCCAGCATTTT. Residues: CASSEVLSRNQPQHF.

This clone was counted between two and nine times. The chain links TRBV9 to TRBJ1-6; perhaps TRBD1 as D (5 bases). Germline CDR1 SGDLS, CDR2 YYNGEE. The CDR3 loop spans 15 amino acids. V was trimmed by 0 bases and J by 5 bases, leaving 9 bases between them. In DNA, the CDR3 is TGTGCCAGCAGCGTAGGACAGAACCATAATTCACCCCTCCACTTT. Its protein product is CASSVGQNHNSPLHF. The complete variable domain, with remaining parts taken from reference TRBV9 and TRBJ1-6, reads DSGVTQTPKHLITATGQRVTLRCSPRSGDLSVYWYQQSLDQGLQFLIQYYNGEERAKGNILERFSAQQFPDLHSELNLSSLELGDSALYFCASSVGQNHNSPLHFGNGTRLTVT.

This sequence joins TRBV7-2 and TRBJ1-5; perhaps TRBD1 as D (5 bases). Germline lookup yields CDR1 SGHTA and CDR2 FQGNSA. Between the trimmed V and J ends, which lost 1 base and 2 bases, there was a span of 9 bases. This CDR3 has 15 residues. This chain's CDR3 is CASSLVQGGNQPQHF. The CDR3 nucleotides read TGTGCCAGCAGCTTAGTTCAGGGAGGCAATCAGCCCCAGCATTTT. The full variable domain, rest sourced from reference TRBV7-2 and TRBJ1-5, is GAGVSQSPSNKVTEKGKDVELRCDPISGHTALYWYRQSLGQGLEFLIYFQGNSAPDKSGLPSDRFSAERTGGSVSTLTIQRTQQEDSAVYLCASSLVQGGNQPQHFGDGTRLSIL.

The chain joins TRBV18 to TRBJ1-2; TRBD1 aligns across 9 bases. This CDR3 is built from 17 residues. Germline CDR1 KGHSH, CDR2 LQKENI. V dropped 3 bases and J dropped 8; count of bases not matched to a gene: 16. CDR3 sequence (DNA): TGTGCCAGCTCACCGGGTAGGGGGACAGGGCCAGACTCGGGCTACACCTTC. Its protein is CASSPGRGTGPDSGYTF. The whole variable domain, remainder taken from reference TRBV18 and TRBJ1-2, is NAGVMQNPRHLVRRRGQEARLRCSPMKGHSHVYWYRQLPEEGLKFMVYLQKENIIDESGMPKERFSAEFPKEGPSILRIQQVVRGDSAAYFCASSPGRGTGPDSGYTFGSGTRLTVV.

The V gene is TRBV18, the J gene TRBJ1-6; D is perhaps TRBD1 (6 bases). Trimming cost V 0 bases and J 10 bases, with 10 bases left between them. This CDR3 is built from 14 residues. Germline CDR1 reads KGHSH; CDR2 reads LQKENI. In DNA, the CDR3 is TGTGCCAGCTCACCACCAGGGGGTGGATCACCCCTCCACTTT. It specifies CASSPPGGGSPLHF.

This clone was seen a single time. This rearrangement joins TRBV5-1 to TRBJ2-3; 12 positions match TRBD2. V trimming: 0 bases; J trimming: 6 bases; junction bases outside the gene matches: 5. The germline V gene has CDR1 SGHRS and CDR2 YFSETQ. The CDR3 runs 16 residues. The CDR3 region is CASSLGSSGGADTQYF. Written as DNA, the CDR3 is TGCGCCAGCAGCTTGGGGTCTAGCGGGGGGGCGGATACGCAGTATTTT.

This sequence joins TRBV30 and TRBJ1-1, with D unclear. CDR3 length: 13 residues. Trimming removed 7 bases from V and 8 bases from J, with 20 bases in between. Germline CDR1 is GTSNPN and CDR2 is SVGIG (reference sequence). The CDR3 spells CASPRPTMEEAFF. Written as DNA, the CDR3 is TGTGCCTCTCCCAGGCCGACCATGGAAGAAGCTTTCTTT.

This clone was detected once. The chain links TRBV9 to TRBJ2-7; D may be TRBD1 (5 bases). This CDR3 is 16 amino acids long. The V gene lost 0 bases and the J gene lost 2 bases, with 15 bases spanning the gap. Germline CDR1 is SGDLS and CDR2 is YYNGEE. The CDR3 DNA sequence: TGTGCCAGCAGCGTAGCCCCAACGCAGGGCACCTACGAGCAGTACTTC. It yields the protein CASSVAPTQGTYEQYF.

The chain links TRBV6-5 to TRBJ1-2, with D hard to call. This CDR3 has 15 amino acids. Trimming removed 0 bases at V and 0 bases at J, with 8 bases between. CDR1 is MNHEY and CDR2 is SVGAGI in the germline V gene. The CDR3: CASSYSMSSNYGYTF. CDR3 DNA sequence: TGTGCCAGCAGTTACTCGATGTCCTCTAACTATGGCTACACCTTC.

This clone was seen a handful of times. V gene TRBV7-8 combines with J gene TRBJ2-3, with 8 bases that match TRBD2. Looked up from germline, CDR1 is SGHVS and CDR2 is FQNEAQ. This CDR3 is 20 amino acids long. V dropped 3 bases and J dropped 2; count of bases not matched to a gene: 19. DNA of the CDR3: TGTGCCAGCAGCTTTGGACAATGGGGGGTGACTAGCGAAACCACAGATACGCAGTATTTT. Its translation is CASSFGQWGVTSETTDTQYF.

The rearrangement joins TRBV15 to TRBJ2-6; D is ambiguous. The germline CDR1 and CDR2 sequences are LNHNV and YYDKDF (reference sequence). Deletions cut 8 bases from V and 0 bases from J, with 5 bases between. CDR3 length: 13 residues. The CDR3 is CATQSSGANVLTF. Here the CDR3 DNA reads TGTGCCACCCAGAGCTCTGGGGCCAACGTCCTGACTTTC.

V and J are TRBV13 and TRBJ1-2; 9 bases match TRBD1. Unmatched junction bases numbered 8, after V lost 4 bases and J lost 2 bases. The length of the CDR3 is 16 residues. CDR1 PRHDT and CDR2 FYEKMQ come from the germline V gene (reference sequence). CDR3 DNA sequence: TGTGCCAGCAGCTCGTATAAGACAGGGGGAAACTATGGCTACACCTTC. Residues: CASSSYKTGGNYGYTF. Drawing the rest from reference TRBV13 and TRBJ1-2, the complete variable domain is AAGVIQSPRHLIKEKRETATLKCYPIPRHDTVYWYQQGPGQDPQFLISFYEKMQSDKGSIPDRFSAQQFSDYHSELNMSSLELGDSALYFCASSSYKTGGNYGYTFGSGTRLTVV.